The next 4 T cell receptor beta chains were all read from a single sample in a study of cytomegalovirus exposure and HLA in healthy donors. The PCR made use of 60 Vbeta and 13 Jbeta primers. The method was immunoSEQ multiplex PCR; TCRdb's version includes in-frame clones alone and lacks a portion of them. The data show approximately 120,000 clones, with around 81% seen just once and roughly 2.2% held by the top ten. Sequenced input: PBMCs. The origin of the receptors is a woman in her 30s in good health and CMV-seronegative.

The genes are TRBV18 and TRBJ1-3; 12 nucleotides align to TRBD1. Germline V gene lookup returns CDR1 KGHSH and CDR2 LQKENI. V lost 3 bases to trimming and J lost 6 bases; unmatched junction nucleotides: 3. The CDR3 has 15 amino acids. CDR3 DNA sequence: TGTGCCAGCTCACCGGGACAGGGGGCGGAAAACACCATATATTTT. This translates into CASSPGQGAENTIYF.

The chain is built from TRBV18 and TRBJ2-1; 10 bases are shared with TRBD1. V lost 3 bases and J lost 9; bases outside the gene matches: 11. Germline V CDR1 and CDR2: KGHSH, LQKENI. The CDR3 is made up of 16 amino acids. The CDR3, as DNA: TGTGCCAGCTCACCTAGGGGACAGGGGTCGGTTCGTGAGCAGTTCTTC. This translates into CASSPRGQGSVREQFF.

This chain uses TRBV30 with TRBJ1-2, with a weak D call TRBD1 (5 bases). The CDR3 contains 15 residues. In germline, CDR1 is GTSNPN, CDR2 SVGIG (reference sequence). The V end lost 6 bases, the J end lost 2 bases, and 19 bases lay between the germline ends. The DNA for the CDR3 is TGTGCCTGCACCTCCCGGGGGGGTATAAACTATGGCTACACCTTC. Protein: CACTSRGGINYGYTF.

The V call is TRBV10-1, the J call TRBJ2-1; D remains unclear. The CDR3 extends over 14 amino acids. CDR1 WNHNN and CDR2 SYGVQD come from the germline V gene (reference sequence). V gave up 2 bases and J gave up 1 base, with 6 bases separating them. CDR3 residues: CASSEGPSYNEQFF. In DNA, the CDR3 is TGCGCCAGCAGTGAGGGGCCTTCCTACAATGAGCAGTTCTTC.